This T cell receptor (beta chain) was obtained from a study of human T cells and chemical hapten exposure. This clonotype has a count of ten or more. TCRdb analysed the RACE reads with MiXCR anew, one entry per CDR3 protein. The sample carries some 300,000 distinct CDR3 sequences, roughly 6% recorded once. The CDR3 contains 15 residues. The germline V gene encodes CDR1 SGHKS and CDR2 YYEKEE (reference sequence). Trimming took 5 bases from V and 1 from J, leaving 15 bases between them. Noted time point: pre-sensitization, week 0. Treatment reported: therapeutic diphenylcyclopropenone sensitization with weekly scalp DPC.

Material: whole blood, obtained in connection with sensitization to the hapten diphenylcyclopropenone (DPC). The source of this sequence is a woman younger than 35 with alopecia areata. Some clones in this sample may be carry-over from other donors' samples. The genes are TRBV5-5 and TRBJ2-5, with D possibly TRBD1 on 5 matching bases. The CDR3: CASSTPQGSQETQYF. CDR3 nucleotide sequence: TGTGCCAGCAGTACCCCCCAGGGCAGCCAAGAGACCCAGTACTTC.